A single sample gave rise to the 11 T cell receptor beta chains below, sequenced in a study of blood T cell repertoires in COVID-19. The table came from immunoSEQ multiplex PCR; TCRdb's copy has only in-frame clones and leaves some out. The table records 200,000 to 250,000 clones, about 82% of them present only once. Sequences were obtained from peripheral blood. The receptors derive from a woman aged 55 to 70 with active or convalescent COVID-19.

This sequence joins TRBV30 and TRBJ2-7; possibly TRBD1 for D (6 bases). Trimming stripped 1 base from V and 3 bases from J, with 10 bases between. Per germline, CDR1 GTSNPN and CDR2 SVGIG (reference sequence). The CDR3 covers 13 residues. The chain's CDR3 is CAWSGTVRYEQYF. The CDR3 region has the DNA TGTGCCTGGAGTGGGACAGTCCGCTACGAGCAGTACTTC.

The V and J genes are TRBV7-8 and TRBJ2-7; possibly TRBD1 for D (5 bases). The V gene's germline CDR1 is SGHVS and CDR2 FQNEAQ. The CDR3 extends over 15 amino acids. V lost 2 bases and J 3 bases, leaving 14 bases between the germline ends. CDR3 region: CASSLTGEGSYEQYV. The DNA of the CDR3 is TGTGCCAGCAGCTTAACAGGAGAAGGAAGCTACGAGCAGTACGTC.

The table lists this clone with a count of one. The chain uses TRBV5-1 and TRBJ2-5; D is perhaps TRBD1 (6 bases). Germline CDR1 and CDR2: SGHRS and YFSETQ. With 2 bases removed from V and 5 bases from J, the gap between germline ends came to 13 bases. CDR3 length equals 14 residues. The CDR3 loop is CASSFQGTRETQYF. The CDR3 DNA sequence: TGCGCCAGCAGCTTTCAGGGGACCCGGGAGACCCAGTACTTC.

This sequence joins TRBV10-1 and TRBJ2-3, with D uncertain. CDR1 is WNHNN, CDR2 SYGVQD, per germline (reference sequence). The CDR3 totals 15 residues. With 0 bases removed from V and 1 base from J, the gap between germline ends came to 8 bases. Here the CDR3 reads CASSESIQGTDTQYF. The CDR3 nucleotides are TGCGCCAGCAGTGAGTCGATCCAGGGCACAGATACGCAGTATTTT.

The rearrangement links TRBV9 to TRBJ2-7, with 7 bases aligning to TRBD1. CDR1 is SGDLS, CDR2 YYNGEE, per germline. J lost 6 bases, V lost 4 bases, and 10 bases had no gene match. The CDR3 has 14 residues. The CDR3 here is CASSPDRVSGEQYF. The CDR3 DNA reads as TGTGCCAGCAGCCCCGACAGGGTGAGTGGCGAGCAGTACTTC.

This chain joins TRBV5-1 and TRBJ1-2; 7 nucleotides line up with TRBD1. The J segment lost 4 bases and the V segment lost 4 bases, leaving 13 bases of the junction unmatched. This CDR3 is built from 16 residues. CDR1 and CDR2 from the germline V gene are SGHRS and YFSETQ. This CDR3 reads CASSPEGDSSTYGYTF. In DNA, the CDR3 is TGCGCCAGCAGCCCGGAGGGGGACAGCTCCACCTATGGCTACACCTTC.

The chain employs TRBV7-8 and TRBJ1-2; a possible D gene is TRBD1 (5 bases). Germline V gene lookup returns CDR1 SGHVS and CDR2 FQNEAQ. The V gene lost 3 bases and the J gene lost 6 bases, with 20 bases spanning the gap. This CDR3 contains 16 residues. CDR3 DNA sequence: TGTGCCAGCAGCTTCGATGACAGTCATTCTACGGATGGCTACACCTTC. Its protein is CASSFDDSHSTDGYTF.

The chain joins TRBV10-3 to TRBJ2-2, with TRBD2 matching 14 bases. The trim removed 5 bases at V and 1 base at J, leaving 15 bases unmatched. This CDR3 is 21 amino acids long. The germline CDR1 and CDR2 sequences are ENHRY and SYGVKD. The CDR3 is CAISRPPVTSGGAGNTGELFF. The CDR3, as DNA: TGTGCCATCAGTAGGCCCCCTGTGACTAGCGGGGGGGCAGGGAACACCGGGGAGCTGTTTTTT.

The sample holds one count of this clone. This chain links TRBV7-9 with TRBJ1-2, with TRBD1 matching over 7 bases. CDR1 SEHNR and CDR2 FQNEAQ come from the germline V gene (reference sequence). The CDR3 sequence is 15 residues long. V shed 1 base and J 7 bases; nucleotides not matched to a gene: 9. In DNA form, the CDR3 reads TGTGCCAGCAGCTTAGTTTTTCAGGGGGACGGTGGCTACACCTTC. Encoded protein: CASSLVFQGDGGYTF.

J is TRBJ2-3 and V is TRBV18; D is ambiguous. The CDR3 is 14 amino acids. The V end was cut by 3 bases, the J end by 2 bases, with 9 bases between. CDR1 KGHSH and CDR2 LQKENI come from the germline V gene. Written as DNA, the CDR3 is TGTGCCAGCTCACCGTTACAGCTCACAGATACGCAGTATTTT. As protein: CASSPLQLTDTQYF.

The chain combines TRBV6-5 with TRBJ2-7, with TRBD2 identical over 11 bases. The germline gives CDR1 MNHEY, CDR2 SVGAGI. The CDR3 contains 15 residues. J lost 6 bases, V lost 7 bases, and 11 bases had no gene match. The CDR3 here is CASTPPGLAGGEQYF. CDR3 nucleotide sequence: TGTGCCAGCACCCCCCCCGGGCTAGCGGGAGGCGAGCAGTACTTC.